The 14 T cell receptor beta chains in this list originate from one sample, sequenced in a study of blood T cell repertoires in COVID-19. The table came from immunoSEQ multiplex PCR; TCRdb's copy has only in-frame clones and leaves some out. The top ten hold roughly 2.6% of the sample, which has 200,000 to 250,000 clones, 88% seen once. Source material: peripheral blood. The receptor set was obtained from a woman between 55 and 75 years old with acute or convalescent COVID-19.

The rearrangement joins TRBV7-2 to TRBJ2-3; the match to TRBD1 covers 8 bases. The CDR3 runs to 15 residues. The germline gives CDR1 SGHTA, CDR2 FQGNSA. Losses at the gene ends were 2 bases for V and 2 bases for J; bases not matched to a gene: 3. The CDR3 loop is CASSLYRGYTDTQYF. The CDR3 DNA reads TGTGCCAGCAGCTTATACAGGGGGTACACAGATACGCAGTATTTT.

This sequence joins TRBV7-9 and TRBJ2-1, with 7 nucleotides matching TRBD2. Trimming removed 5 bases from V and 8 bases from J; junction bases left unmatched: 12. The germline gives CDR1 SEHNR, CDR2 FQNEAQ (reference sequence). The CDR3 totals 15 residues. The CDR3 DNA sequence: TGTGCCAGCAGCCCGATTAATGGGAGGGCCGATGAGCAGTTCTTC. Protein sequence: CASSPINGRADEQFF.

The chain links TRBV5-6 to TRBJ1-5, with 10 bases matching TRBD1. J lost 5 bases, V lost 2 bases, and 4 bases had no gene match. Germline V gene data show CDR1 as SGHDT and CDR2 as YYEEEE. The CDR3 extends over 15 amino acids. The CDR3 DNA follows: TGTGCCAGCAGCTTTAGGGGGACAGGGGATCAGCCCCAGCATTTT. This codes for CASSFRGTGDQPQHF.

The chain employs TRBV18 and TRBJ1-1; 8 bases align to TRBD1. Trimming at V came to 3 bases and at J to 7 bases, leaving 4 bases not matched to a gene. This CDR3 contains 13 residues. Per germline, CDR1 KGHSH and CDR2 LQKENI. The CDR3 region is CASSPDRGREAFF. DNA of the CDR3: TGTGCCAGCTCACCCGACAGGGGCCGTGAAGCTTTCTTT. The full variable domain, completed using reference TRBV18 and TRBJ1-1, is NAGVMQNPRHLVRRRGQEARLRCSPMKGHSHVYWYRQLPEEGLKFMVYLQKENIIDESGMPKERFSAEFPKEGPSILRIQQVVRGDSAAYFCASSPDRGREAFFGQGTRLTVV.

The V and J genes are TRBV19 and TRBJ2-7; 11 bases match TRBD1. With V trimmed by 5 bases and J by 0 bases, 6 bases remained unmatched. Germline CDR1 LNHDA, CDR2 SQIVND (reference sequence). The CDR3 runs 16 residues. CDR3 protein: CASSSTGTGGSYEQYF. The CDR3 DNA sequence: TGTGCCAGTAGTTCAACCGGGACAGGGGGCTCCTACGAGCAGTACTTC.

The V gene is TRBV19, the J gene TRBJ2-1; 8 nucleotides align to TRBD1. Unmatched junction bases numbered 8, after V lost 4 bases and J lost 3 bases. Germline CDR1 and CDR2: LNHDA and SQIVND (reference sequence). This CDR3 spans 16 amino acids. The CDR3 DNA reads as TGTGCCAGTAGTACTCCATCCGGGACAGGCTACAATGAGCAGTTCTTC. Its protein product is CASSTPSGTGYNEQFF.

The V call is TRBV30, the J call TRBJ1-1; 7 nucleotides agree with TRBD1. The ends lost 3 bases at V and 4 bases at J; junction bases unmatched: 5. This CDR3 region has 13 residues. Germline loops: CDR1 GTSNPN, CDR2 SVGIG (reference sequence). In DNA, the CDR3 is TGTGCCTGGAGACTCGCAGGGGGCACTGAAGCTTTCTTT. It is translated as CAWRLAGGTEAFF.

This chain connects TRBV24-1 to TRBJ2-5, with TRBD1 identical over 12 bases. The CDR3 runs to 15 residues. V dropped 3 bases and J dropped 8; count of bases not matched to a gene: 6. Germline assignment: CDR1 KGHDR and CDR2 SFDVKD. The CDR3 is CATSDAPGQGATQYF. The CDR3 DNA reads TGTGCCACCAGTGATGCCCCGGGACAGGGGGCCACCCAGTACTTC.

The CDR3 sequence is CASSQDGRGGSETQYF. The DNA of the CDR3 is TGTGCCAGCAGCCAAGATGGGCGGGGGGGGAGTGAGACCCAGTACTTC. The V call is TRBV3-1 (or the pseudogene TRBV3-2), the J call TRBJ2-5; 9 nucleotides align to TRBD2. V dropped 0 bases and J dropped 5; count of bases not matched to a gene: 7. Germline CDR1 and CDR2: LGHDT and YNNKEL (reference sequence). There are 16 residues in the CDR3.

Only one count was recorded for this clone. The genes are TRBV29-1 and TRBJ2-7; 12 positions match TRBD2. J was trimmed by 7 bases and V by 4 bases; bases with no gene match: 5. CDR1 and CDR2 (germline): SQVTM, ANQGSEA. The CDR3 sequence is 13 residues long. The CDR3 DNA sequence: TGCAGCGTTGGGACTAGCGGGATGAGGGAGCAGTACTTC. Translating gives CSVGTSGMREQYF.

This clone was picked up one time. The rearrangement uses TRBV30 and TRBJ1-3; D ambiguous. V was cut by 3 bases and J by 4 bases, with 10 bases left in between. The CDR3 sequence is 13 residues long. Germline-derived CDR1 and CDR2 are GTSNPN and SVGIG (reference sequence). The CDR3 loop reads CAWSLGRGNTIYF. CDR3 coding DNA: TGTGCCTGGAGCCTCGGGAGGGGAAACACCATATATTTT.

The chain combines TRBV11-2 with TRBJ2-7; TRBD2 matches 8 bases. Per germline, CDR1 SGHAT and CDR2 FQNNGV. The CDR3 covers 16 residues. Trimming took 0 bases from V and 4 from J; bases not matched to a gene: 8. CDR3 amino acids: CASSLDYGLAPYEQYF. The CDR3, as DNA: TGTGCCAGCAGCTTAGATTATGGACTAGCCCCTTACGAGCAGTACTTC.

The chain joins TRBV11-2 to TRBJ2-3; no clear D. The CDR3 extends over 14 amino acids. V lost 2 bases, J lost 3 bases, and 9 bases lay in between. The germline V gene has CDR1 SGHAT and CDR2 FQNNGV. The DNA for the CDR3 is TGTGCCAGCAGCTTATCCTCTCTAACAGATACGCAGTATTTT. This translates into CASSLSSLTDTQYF.

V is TRBV3-1 (or the pseudogene TRBV3-2) and J is TRBJ2-1; D is possibly TRBD2 (7 bases). Germline V lookup: CDR1 LGHDT, CDR2 YNNKEL (reference sequence). This CDR3 has 17 amino acids. Trimming stripped 4 bases from V and 7 bases from J, with 23 bases between. As DNA, the CDR3 is TGTGCCAGCAGCCTGGTCCTAGGGGGAGGGCCTGGGAATGAGCAGTTCTTC. It codes for CASSLVLGGGPGNEQFF.